The entry that follows covers one T cell receptor beta chain sequence. This sample was included in a study of blood T cell repertoires in COVID-19. The protocol was immunoSEQ multiplex PCR, while the TCRdb copy is restricted to in-frame clones and leaves out a portion. This sample has some 170,000 clones, with more than 75% found just once. The material sequenced was PBMCs or T cells enriched from blood (not recorded which). This sequence was found in a human donor with acute COVID-19. The donor label of this sample is uncertain.

The CDR3 region is CASSGRARGGLGRTEAFF. The CDR3 DNA sequence: TGTGCCAGCAGTGGACGGGCCCGGGGGGGTCTCGGGCGCACTGAAGCTTTCTTT. The genes are TRBV2 and TRBJ1-1, with a weak D call TRBD1 (5 bases). CDR3 length equals 18 residues. V dropped 4 bases and J dropped 4 bases, with 25 bases sitting between them. The germline V gene encodes CDR1 SNHLY and CDR2 FYNNEI.